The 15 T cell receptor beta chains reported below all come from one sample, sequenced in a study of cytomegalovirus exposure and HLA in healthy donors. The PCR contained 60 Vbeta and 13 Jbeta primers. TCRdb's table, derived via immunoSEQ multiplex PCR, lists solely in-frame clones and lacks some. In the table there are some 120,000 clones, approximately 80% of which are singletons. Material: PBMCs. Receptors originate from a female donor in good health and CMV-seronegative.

The DNA for the CDR3 is TGTGCCAGCAGCTTGTTTGGACAGGGCCAAGAGACCCAGTACTTC. Amino acid sequence: CASSLFGQGQETQYF. The chain has TRBV5-4 and TRBJ2-5, with 8 nucleotides matching TRBD1. Trimming removed 1 base from V and 1 base from J; junction bases left unmatched: 3. CDR1 and CDR2 (germline): SGHNT, YYREEE (reference sequence). The CDR3 contains 15 residues. Full variable domain (rest looked up from reference TRBV5-4 and TRBJ2-5): ETGVTQSPTHLIKTRGQQVTLRCSSQSGHNTVSWYQQALGQGPQFIFQYYREEENGRGNFPPRFSGLQFPNYSSELNVNALELDDSALYLCASSLFGQGQETQYFGPGTRLLVL.

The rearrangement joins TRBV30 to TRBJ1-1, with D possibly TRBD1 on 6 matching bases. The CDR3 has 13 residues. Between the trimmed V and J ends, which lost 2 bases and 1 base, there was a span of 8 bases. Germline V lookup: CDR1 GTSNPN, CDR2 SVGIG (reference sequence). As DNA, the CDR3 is TGTGCCTGGAGTCTGGACAGGAACACTGAAGCTTTCTTT. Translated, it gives CAWSLDRNTEAFF. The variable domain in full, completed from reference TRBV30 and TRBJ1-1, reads SQTIHQWPATLVQPVGSPLSLECTVEGTSNPNLYWYRQAAGRGLQLLFYSVGIGQISSEVPQNLSASRPQDRQFILSSKKLLLSDSGFYLCAWSLDRNTEAFFGQGTRLTVV.

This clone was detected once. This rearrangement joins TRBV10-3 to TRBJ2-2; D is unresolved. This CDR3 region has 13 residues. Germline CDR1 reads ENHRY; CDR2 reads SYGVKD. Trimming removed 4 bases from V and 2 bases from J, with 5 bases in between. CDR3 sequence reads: CAISVLNTGELFF. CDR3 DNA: TGTGCCATCAGTGTACTAAACACCGGGGAGCTGTTTTTT.

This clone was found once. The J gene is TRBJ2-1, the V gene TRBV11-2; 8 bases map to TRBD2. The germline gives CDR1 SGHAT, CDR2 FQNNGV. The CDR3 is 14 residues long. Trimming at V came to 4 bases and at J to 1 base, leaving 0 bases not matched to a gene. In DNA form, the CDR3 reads TGTGCCAGCAGCTCGGGGGGGTCCTACAATGAGCAGTTCTTC. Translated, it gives CASSSGGSYNEQFF.

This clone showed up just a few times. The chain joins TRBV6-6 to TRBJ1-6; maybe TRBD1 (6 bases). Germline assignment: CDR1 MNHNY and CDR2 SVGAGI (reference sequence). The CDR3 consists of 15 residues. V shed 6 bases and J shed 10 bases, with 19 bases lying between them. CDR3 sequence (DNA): TGTGCCAGCAGCAAACAGATACAGGGCCGGTCACCCCTCCACTTT. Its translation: CASSKQIQGRSPLHF.

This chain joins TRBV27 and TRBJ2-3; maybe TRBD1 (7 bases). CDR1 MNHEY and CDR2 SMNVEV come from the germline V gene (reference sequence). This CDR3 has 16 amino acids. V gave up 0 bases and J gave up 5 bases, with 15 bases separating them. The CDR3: CASSLSQGGRVDTQYF. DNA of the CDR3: TGTGCCAGCAGTTTATCTCAGGGGGGTAGAGTAGATACGCAGTATTTT.

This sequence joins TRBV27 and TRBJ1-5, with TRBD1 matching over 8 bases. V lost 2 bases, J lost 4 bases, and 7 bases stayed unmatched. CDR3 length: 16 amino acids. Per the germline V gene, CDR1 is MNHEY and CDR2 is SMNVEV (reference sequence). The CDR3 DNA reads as TGTGCCAGCAGTTTAGATCGACAGGGGCTGAATCAGCCCCAGCATTTT. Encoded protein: CASSLDRQGLNQPQHF.

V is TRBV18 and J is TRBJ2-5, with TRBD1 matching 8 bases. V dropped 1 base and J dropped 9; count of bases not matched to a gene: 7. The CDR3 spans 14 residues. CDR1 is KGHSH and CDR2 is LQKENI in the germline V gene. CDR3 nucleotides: TGTGCCAGCTCACCACAGACAGGGGCCGTAGCCCAGTACTTC. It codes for CASSPQTGAVAQYF.

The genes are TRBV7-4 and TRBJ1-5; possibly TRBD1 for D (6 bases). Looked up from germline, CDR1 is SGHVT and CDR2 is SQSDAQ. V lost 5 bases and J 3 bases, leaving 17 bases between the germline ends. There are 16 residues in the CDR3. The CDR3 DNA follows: TGTGCCAGCAGCCGAGGGGGACACTCATTCAATCAGCCCCAGCATTTT. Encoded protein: CASSRGGHSFNQPQHF.

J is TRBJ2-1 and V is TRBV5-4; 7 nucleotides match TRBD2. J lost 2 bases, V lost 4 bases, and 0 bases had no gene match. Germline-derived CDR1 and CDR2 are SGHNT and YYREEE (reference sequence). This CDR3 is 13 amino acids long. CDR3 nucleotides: TGTGCCAGCAGCGGGGGGGCCTACAATGAGCAGTTCTTC. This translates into CASSGGAYNEQFF.

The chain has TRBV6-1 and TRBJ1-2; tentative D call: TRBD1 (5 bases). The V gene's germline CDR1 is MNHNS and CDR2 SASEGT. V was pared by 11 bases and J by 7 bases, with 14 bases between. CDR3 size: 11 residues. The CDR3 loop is CACGLGGGYTF. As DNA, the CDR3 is TGTGCCTGCGGACTGGGGGGTGGCTACACCTTC.

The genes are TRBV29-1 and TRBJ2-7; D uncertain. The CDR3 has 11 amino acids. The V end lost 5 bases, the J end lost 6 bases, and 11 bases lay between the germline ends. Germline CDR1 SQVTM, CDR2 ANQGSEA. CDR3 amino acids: CSVQVSVEQYF. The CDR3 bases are TGCAGCGTTCAGGTCTCGGTCGAGCAGTACTTC.

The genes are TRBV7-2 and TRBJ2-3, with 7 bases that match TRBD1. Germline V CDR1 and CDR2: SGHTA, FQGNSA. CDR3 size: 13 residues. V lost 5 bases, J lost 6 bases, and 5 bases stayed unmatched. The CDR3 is CASSLQGSDTQYF. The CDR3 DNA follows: TGTGCCAGCAGCCTACAGGGGTCCGATACGCAGTATTTT.

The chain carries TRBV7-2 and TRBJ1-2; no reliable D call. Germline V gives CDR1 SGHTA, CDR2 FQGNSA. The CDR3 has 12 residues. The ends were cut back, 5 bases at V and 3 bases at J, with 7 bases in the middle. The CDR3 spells CASSIYYYGYTF. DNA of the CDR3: TGTGCCAGCAGCATCTACTACTATGGCTACACCTTC.

The CDR3 sequence is CASSQDLPGGGSGANVLTF. The CDR3, as DNA: TGCGCCAGCAGCCAAGATCTCCCGGGAGGGGGTTCTGGGGCCAACGTCCTGACTTTC. The chain joins TRBV4-3 to TRBJ2-6; 8 bases are a match to TRBD2. With V trimmed by 0 bases and J by 1 base, 8 bases remained unmatched. CDR1 is LGHNA, CDR2 YSLEER, per germline. CDR3 length: 19 residues.